This record covers a single TCR beta chain. Its matching antigen is unknown. The data were obtained in a study of OX40 agonist ivuxolimab in advanced cancers. In the study overall: Ivuxolimab, which is an agonistic anti-OX40 (CD134) antibody, was administered to the patients. Earlier anti-PD-1, anti-PD-L1 or anti-CTLA-4 therapy was permitted; roughly 42% had received some.

V lost 5 bases and J lost 9, with 17 bases in between. Germline assignment: CDR1 MNHEY and CDR2 SVGAGI. This CDR3 has 14 amino acids. This table comes from immunoSEQ multiplex PCR, and its TCRdb copy is limited to in-frame clones, with some not included. The sample has about 50,000 clones; roughly 89% are singletons. Study-level findings and limits: In CD8+ T cells, expanded clones were on average more numerous than in CD4+.

The rearrangement joins TRBV6-5 to TRBJ1-5; D may be TRBD1 (6 bases). The sample in question was CD4+ or CD8+ T cells sorted from blood, obtained in a trial of the OX40 agonist ivuxolimab. This clonotype was sampled from an adult with an advanced solid tumor such as melanoma, head and neck, liver or kidney cancer. The chain's CDR3 is CASSAIQGRAPQHF. The DNA for the CDR3 is TGTGCCAGCAGTGCTATACAGGGTAGGGCGCCCCAGCATTTT.